The next 17 T cell receptor beta chains were all read from a single sample in a study of siplizumab effects on memory and regulatory T cells. Sequencing used immunoSEQ multiplex PCR; TCRdb keeps in-frame clones, though not all of them. The sample lists around 78,000 clones, about 90% seen once, with over 25% in the top ten. Sequenced sample: CD8+ T cells sorted from blood. Receptors originate from a human donor in good health.

This sequence joins TRBV7-6 and TRBJ2-3; TRBD2 agrees at 7 bases. Germline lookup yields CDR1 SGHVS and CDR2 FNYEAQ. The V and J ends lost 5 bases and 0 bases, in that order; junction bases with no gene match: 8. This CDR3 has 16 residues. Here the CDR3 reads CASSDKLAPSTDTQYF. The CDR3 DNA reads TGTGCCAGCAGCGACAAACTAGCGCCCAGCACAGATACGCAGTATTTT.

CDR3 amino acids: CASSLRGGTNNYGYTF. CDR3 sequence (DNA): TGTGCCAGCAGCTTGAGAGGTGGGACAAATAACTATGGCTACACCTTC. The chain joins TRBV5-6 to TRBJ1-2; D possibly corresponds to TRBD1 (6 bases). Germline CDR1 SGHDT, CDR2 YYEEEE. The ends were cut back, 1 base at V and 1 base at J, with 14 bases in the middle. This CDR3 has 16 residues.

The chain is built from TRBV7-9 and TRBJ2-5; the D gene is possibly TRBD1 (5 bases). Looked up from germline, CDR1 is SEHNR and CDR2 is FQNEAQ (reference sequence). Trimming took off 2 bases at V and 5 bases at J, with 9 bases between the two ends. The CDR3 sequence is 13 residues long. The DNA of the CDR3 is TGTGCCAGCAGCTTATGGCAGGGCGAGACCCAGTACTTC. Protein product: CASSLWQGETQYF.

Comments on this clone: At one end, the junction sequence differs from germline, possibly due to a read error. Other DNA sequences in the sample encode the same CDR3. V and J are TRBV6-5 and TRBJ2-1, with D tentatively TRBD1 or TRBD2 (5 bases each). Germline values: CDR1 MNHEY, CDR2 SVGAGI. This CDR3 is built from 16 residues. CDR3 bases: TGTGCCAGTAGTTACCTTAACGGGGCACCTTACAATGAGCAGTTCTTC. Protein: CASSYLNGAPYNEQFF.

Concerning this clone itself: Other DNA sequences in this sample translate to the same CDR3. The genes are TRBV4-1 and TRBJ1-1; TRBD1 is a possible D gene (5 bases). Germline V lookup: CDR1 MGHRA, CDR2 YSYEKL. The CDR3 is made up of 14 amino acids. The V and J ends lost 4 bases and 6 bases respectively, with 15 bases between them. The CDR3, as DNA: TGCGCCAGCAGCCTCGGGACGGGGGTACCTGAAGCTTTCTTT. This codes for CASSLGTGVPEAFF.

V and J are TRBV4-1 and TRBJ2-7; D gene uncertain. Germline-derived CDR1 and CDR2 are MGHRA and YSYEKL. The germline V and J ends were trimmed by 1 base and 1 base, with 11 bases remaining between them. CDR3 length: 15 residues. The CDR3 sequence: CASSQVRSTSYEQYF. The CDR3 nucleotides read TGCGCCAGCAGCCAAGTGCGTAGCACTTCCTACGAGCAGTACTTC.

The chain carries TRBV29-1 and TRBJ1-1; no definite D call. This CDR3 spans 13 amino acids. Germline CDR1 SQVTM, CDR2 ANQGSEA. Trimming shortened V by 4 bases and J by 1 base, and 10 bases separated the two germline ends. The CDR3 here is CSVGAATNTEAFF. CDR3 nucleotides: TGCAGCGTTGGCGCAGCGACGAACACTGAAGCTTTCTTT.

The CDR3 here is CASSLSAGTGIHEQYF. For the CDR3, the DNA is TGTGCCAGCAGTTTATCAGCCGGGACAGGGATCCACGAGCAGTACTTC. The V gene is TRBV27, the J gene TRBJ2-7; 9 bases are a match to TRBD1. Germline CDR1 and CDR2: MNHEY and SMNVEV (reference sequence). The CDR3 length is 16 residues. With 0 bases clipped from V and 5 bases from J, the junction kept 8 bases outside the gene matches.

Remarks on this clone: The identical CDR3 is also encoded by other nucleotide sequences in the sample. The chain carries TRBV6-1 and TRBJ1-5, with a possible D match to TRBD1 (5 bases). The CDR3 runs to 15 residues. V lost 9 bases and J lost 1, with 16 bases in between. Per germline, CDR1 MNHNS and CDR2 SASEGT. The CDR3 loop reads CASGKNWGSNQPQHF. CDR3 in DNA: TGTGCCAGTGGTAAGAATTGGGGGAGCAATCAGCCCCAGCATTTT.

This sequence joins TRBV5-1 and TRBJ2-7; D might be TRBD1 (6 bases). This CDR3 has 17 amino acids. Germline lookup yields CDR1 SGHRS and CDR2 YFSETQ. V lost 1 base and J 0 bases, leaving 17 bases between the germline ends. This CDR3 reads CASSLRDTVFGSYEQYF. DNA for the CDR3: TGCGCCAGCAGCTTGCGGGACACAGTGTTCGGCTCCTACGAGCAGTACTTC. The entire variable domain, with the rest obtained from reference TRBV5-1 and TRBJ2-7, is as follows: KAGVTQTPRYLIKTRGQQVTLSCSPISGHRSVSWYQQTPGQGLQFLFEYFSETQRNKGNFPGRFSGRQFSNSRSEMNVSTLELGDSALYLCASSLRDTVFGSYEQYFGPGTRLTVT.

This sequence joins TRBV30 and TRBJ1-1; a possible D gene is TRBD1 (5 bases). From germline, CDR1 is GTSNPN and CDR2 SVGIG (reference sequence). V shed 3 bases and J shed 4 bases, with 15 bases lying between them. This CDR3 contains 14 residues. CDR3 protein: CAWSPGTGTTEAFF. CDR3 DNA sequence: TGTGCCTGGAGCCCCGGGACGGGTACCACTGAAGCTTTCTTT. Complete variable domain (other parts from reference TRBV30 and TRBJ1-1): SQTIHQWPATLVQPVGSPLSLECTVEGTSNPNLYWYRQAAGRGLQLLFYSVGIGQISSEVPQNLSASRPQDRQFILSSKKLLLSDSGFYLCAWSPGTGTTEAFFGQGTRLTVV.

This chain uses TRBV9 with TRBJ2-1, with 9 nucleotides matching TRBD2. CDR1 and CDR2 from the germline V gene are SGDLS and YYNGEE. The CDR3 consists of 15 residues. After removal of 4 bases from V and 0 bases from J, the junction contained 2 bases not matched to a gene. The CDR3 is CASSRSGSSYNEQFF. The CDR3 DNA is TGTGCCAGCAGCCGTAGCGGGAGCTCCTACAATGAGCAGTTCTTC.

The gene calls are TRBV19 and TRBJ1-1; 11 positions agree with TRBD1. The CDR3 has 14 amino acids. Germline V gives CDR1 LNHDA, CDR2 SQIVND (reference sequence). With V trimmed by 10 bases and J by 5 bases, 9 bases remained unmatched. CDR3 nucleotides: TGTGCCACTTCGGGACAGGGGGATGCTACTGAAGCTTTCTTT. Translated: CATSGQGDATEAFF. Using reference TRBV19 and TRBJ1-1 for the parts outside the CDR3, the full variable domain is DGGITQSPKYLFRKEGQNVTLSCEQNLNHDAMYWYRQDPGQGLRLIYYSQIVNDFQKGDIAEGYSVSREKKESFPLTVTSAQKNPTAFYLCATSGQGDATEAFFGQGTRLTVV.

This clone appeared a single time. J is TRBJ2-7 and V is TRBV6-6, with D hard to call. The germline gives CDR1 MNHNY, CDR2 SVGAGI (reference sequence). CDR3 length: 11 residues. Trimming cost V 7 bases and J 2 bases, with 6 bases left between them. The CDR3 reads CASTLAYEQYF. CDR3 bases: TGTGCCAGCACCCTAGCCTACGAGCAGTACTTC.

V is TRBV11-2 and J is TRBJ2-3; 14 nucleotides match TRBD2. CDR1 and CDR2 from the germline V gene are SGHAT and FQNNGV. Trimming removed 1 base from V and 2 bases from J; junction bases left unmatched: 5. The CDR3 length is 18 residues. CDR3 DNA: TGTGCCAGCAGCTTAGGACTAGCGGGAGGGGGGCCCACAGATACGCAGTATTTT. Its translation is CASSLGLAGGGPTDTQYF.

In DNA form, the CDR3 reads TGTGCCAGCAGCTCGCGAGACTCTAATGAGCAGTTCTTC. Translating gives CASSSRDSNEQFF. This rearrangement joins TRBV11-3 to TRBJ2-1; D not resolved. V lost 4 bases and J lost 7, with 11 bases in between. CDR1 and CDR2 (germline): SGHNT, YENEEA. The CDR3 is 13 amino acids.

The rearrangement links TRBV15 to TRBJ1-2, with D tentatively TRBD1 (5 bases). Germline V CDR1 and CDR2: LNHNV, YYDKDF (reference sequence). V lost 6 bases to trimming and J lost 3 bases, with 17 bases between them. The CDR3 has 15 residues. The CDR3 region is CATSSARVGHYGYTF. The CDR3 DNA reads as TGTGCCACCAGTTCGGCCAGGGTAGGACACTATGGCTACACCTTC. The full variable domain, in which reference TRBV15 and TRBJ1-2 provide the parts outside the CDR3, is DAMVIQNPRYQVTQFGKPVTLSCSQTLNHNVMYWYQQKSSQAPKLLFHYYDKDFNNEADTPDNFQSRRPNTSFCFLDIRSPGLGDTAMYLCATSSARVGHYGYTFGSGTRLTVV.